What follows is one T cell receptor beta chain and its context. The antigen is undetermined. One junction end does not reproduce the germline sequence, and a read error may be involved. Each sample used at least 6 million PBMCs. Alongside a J-beta primer mix, a sample-barcoded 5' primer served in a second PCR lasting roughly 7 to 11 cycles. TCRdb itself ran the 5' RACE reads through MiXCR, one entry per CDR3 protein. The sample has 1.5 million to 2 million distinct CDR3 sequences; around half are singletons. The entry originates in a study of blood T cells in healthy people across ages. Study details: About one barcoded beta molecule per two T cells came from capture by template switching. Study-wide results and limits: Unsorted PBMCs blocked a conclusive comparison of naive and antigen-experienced cells. From one million sequenced T cells, diversity estimates were lower bounds.

The V gene's germline CDR1 is LGHNA and CDR2 YSLEER. The CDR3 runs to 17 residues. The sample consisted of blood. The V call is TRBV4-3, the J call TRBJ2-4; 8 bases agree with TRBD1. The DNA end favors TRBJ2-7, so the J call may be wrong. The receptor was isolated from a woman between 35 and 50 years old in good health. The CDR3 DNA reads TGCGCCGGCAGCCAAGAGGGTCAAGGGACAGGTTCCTACGAGCAGTACTTC. Amino acids: CAGSQEGQGTGSYEQYF.